This TCR beta chain originates from a study of identical twins. This CDR3 is built from 16 residues. J lost 6 bases, V lost 0 bases, and 6 bases had no gene match. The V gene's germline CDR1 is MNHEY and CDR2 SVGAGI. Only a few counts were recorded for this clonotype. Its antigen is currently unknown. TCRdb recomputed calls from the 5' RACE reads with MiXCR, one row per CDR3 protein. The repertoire holds some 440,000 distinct CDR3 sequences, with 24% as singletons. Overall study findings and caveats: Invariant populations such as MAIT and iNKT cells could partly muddle zero-insertion analyses. Shared out-of-frame alpha sequences (those common to twins) showed excess low generation probability.

These data are also associated with another study on T cells expressing NK-cell markers. Per that paper: Of CD8+ T cells, about 1.0-8% belonged to dominant NKG2C+ clonotypes in five or six donors.

Material for sequencing was CD4+ T cells sorted from blood. The TCR sequence derives from a woman aged 18-29 years in good health. V usage is TRBV6-5 and J usage is TRBJ2-1; 9 bases map to TRBD2. This chain's CDR3 is CASSYSSASGVNEQFF. In nucleotides, the CDR3 is TGTGCCAGCAGTTACTCGTCGGCTAGCGGGGTCAATGAGCAGTTCTTC.